The 32 T cell receptor beta chains below were found in one sample sequenced in a study of blood T cell repertoires in COVID-19. The table came from immunoSEQ multiplex PCR; TCRdb's copy has only in-frame clones and leaves some out. This table has around 130,000 clones, approximately 80% appearing once. Sequences were obtained from peripheral blood. The receptors shown here come from a man between 65 and 85 years old with acute or convalescent COVID-19.

The rearrangement links TRBV2 to TRBJ1-1; D remains unclear. Trimming took 2 bases from V and 10 from J, leaving 14 bases between them. Germline loops: CDR1 SNHLY, CDR2 FYNNEI. The CDR3 runs to 13 residues. In DNA, the CDR3 is TGTGCCAGCAGTGAAAGTCCTTCAACTCCAGCTTTCTTT. Protein sequence: CASSESPSTPAFF.

This clone appeared once. V usage is TRBV6-6 and J usage is TRBJ2-3, with TRBD2 matching over 11 bases. CDR1 and CDR2 (germline): MNHNY, SVGAGI (reference sequence). This CDR3 comprises 14 residues. J lost 3 bases, V lost 5 bases, and 1 base had no gene match. Here the CDR3 DNA reads TGTGCCAGCAGTCGACTAGCGGGGACAGATACGCAGTATTTT. Translated: CASSRLAGTDTQYF.

CDR3 sequence reads: CAWSSGAPGQPQHF. CDR3 DNA sequence: TGTGCCTGGAGTTCAGGGGCGCCAGGACAGCCCCAGCATTTT. J is TRBJ1-5 and V is TRBV30, with D possibly TRBD1 on 6 matching bases. This CDR3 contains 14 residues. V dropped 2 bases and J dropped 7 bases, with 15 bases sitting between them. From germline, CDR1 is GTSNPN and CDR2 SVGIG (reference sequence).

The rearrangement joins TRBV19 to TRBJ1-1; a possible D gene is TRBD1 (5 bases). Germline V gene sequence: CDR1 LNHDA, CDR2 SQIVND (reference sequence). The CDR3 totals 10 residues. Trimming shortened V by 10 bases and J by 5 bases, and 8 bases separated the two germline ends. The CDR3 nucleotides are TGTGCCACCTACAGGACTGAAGCTTTCTTT. Translated: CATYRTEAFF.

V gene TRBV4-2 combines with J gene TRBJ1-2, with no clear D. The germline V gene has CDR1 LGHNA and CDR2 YNFKEQ. The V gene lost 0 bases and the J gene lost 8 bases, with 13 bases spanning the gap. There are 14 residues in the CDR3. For the CDR3, the DNA is TGTGCCAGCAGCCAAGACCTACGGGATAGAGGCTACACCTTC. Protein: CASSQDLRDRGYTF.

This chain joins TRBV5-8 and TRBJ1-5; 8 bases agree with TRBD1. There are 17 residues in the CDR3. Losses at the gene ends were 3 bases for V and 0 bases for J; bases not matched to a gene: 8. Germline CDR1 and CDR2: SGHTS and YDEGEE. The CDR3 nucleotides are TGTGCCAGCAGCTCTCCGGGACAGGCAATTAGCAATCAGCCCCAGCATTTT. It codes for CASSSPGQAISNQPQHF.

This clone appeared a few times. V is TRBV30 and J is TRBJ1-6; D gene ambiguous. Germline CDR1 is GTSNPN and CDR2 is SVGIG (reference sequence). The CDR3 extends over 15 amino acids. Trimming stripped 5 bases from V and 0 bases from J, with 11 bases between. For the CDR3, the DNA is TGTGCCTGGGCGGGGTCCGGCTCCTATAATTCACCCCTCCACTTT. Translating it yields CAWAGSGSYNSPLHF.

This clone was seen a handful of times. The CDR3 bases are TGTGCCAGCAGCCGATACCCGGGACAGGGGGTAGAAAACACCATATATTTT. Its translation: CASSRYPGQGVENTIYF. The chain couples TRBV3-1 (or the pseudogene TRBV3-2) to TRBJ1-3, with 11 bases fitting TRBD1. V was pared by 4 bases and J by 6 bases, with 11 bases of the junction left unmatched. Germline CDR1 is LGHDT and CDR2 is YNNKEL (reference sequence). The CDR3 runs to 17 residues.

V usage is TRBV28 and J usage is TRBJ1-2; 7 nucleotides match TRBD1. Germline V gene lookup returns CDR1 MDHEN and CDR2 SYDVKM. The V and J ends lost 10 bases and 3 bases, in that order; junction bases with no gene match: 5. The CDR3 contains 12 residues. The CDR3 loop is CATDRADYGYTF. In nucleotides, the CDR3 is TGTGCCACCGACAGGGCTGACTATGGCTACACCTTC.

The V gene is TRBV10-3, the J gene TRBJ1-1; possible D gene TRBD1, 5 bases. Trimming pared 6 bases from V and 1 base from J, leaving 9 bases between. The CDR3 has 13 amino acids. CDR1 ENHRY and CDR2 SYGVKD come from the germline V gene. In nucleotides, the CDR3 is TGTGCCATCAGGAAGACAGAGAACACTGAAGCTTTCTTT. It translates to CAIRKTENTEAFF.

This sequence joins TRBV2 and TRBJ1-5; 7 positions match TRBD1. With V trimmed by 6 bases and J by 6 bases, 5 bases remained unmatched. Germline V gene sequence: CDR1 SNHLY, CDR2 FYNNEI. CDR3 length equals 13 residues. CDR3 region: CASSRGIGQPQHF. Written as DNA, the CDR3 is TGTGCCAGCAGCAGGGGGATAGGTCAGCCCCAGCATTTT.

A note on this clone: The junction departs from germline at one end; a sequencing error may be responsible. The chain carries TRBV7-7 and TRBJ2-1; 8 bases fit TRBD2. Germline V gene data show CDR1 as SSHAT and CDR2 as FNYEAQ (reference sequence). This CDR3 has 15 amino acids. DNA of the CDR3: TGTGCTAGCAGCTTAGCAGCGGGGGATTACAATGAGCAGTTCTTC. Its protein product is CASSLAAGDYNEQFF. The variable domain in full, with the rest retrieved from reference TRBV7-7 and TRBJ2-1, is GAGVSQSPRYKVTKRGQDVTLRCDPISSHATLYWYQQALGQGPEFLTYFNYEAQPDKSGLPSDRFSAERPEGSISTLTIQRTEQRDSAMYRCASSLAAGDYNEQFFGPGTRLTVL.

A word on this clone: The sample carries other DNA sequences with the same CDR3. The gene calls are TRBV13 and TRBJ2-1, with D possibly being TRBD2 (5 bases). Germline loops: CDR1 PRHDT, CDR2 FYEKMQ (reference sequence). The CDR3 has 14 amino acids. V was clipped by 0 bases and J by 2 bases, with 5 bases between them. CDR3 nucleotides: TGTGCCAGCAGCTTAGGGAGGGCCTACAATGAGCAGTTCTTC. It encodes CASSLGRAYNEQFF.

This clone was counted a few times. The chain joins TRBV28 to TRBJ2-4; 7 nucleotides line up with TRBD2. Trimming removed 4 bases from V and 1 base from J; junction bases left unmatched: 4. The CDR3 extends over 15 amino acids. Germline CDR1 reads MDHEN; CDR2 reads SYDVKM. The CDR3 DNA reads TGTGCCAGCAGTTCCTCCGGGGGGGCCAAAAACATTCAGTACTTC. This translates into CASSSSGGAKNIQYF. The full variable domain, in which reference TRBV28 and TRBJ2-4 provide the parts outside the CDR3, is DVKVTQSSRYLVKRTGEKVFLECVQDMDHENMFWYRQDPGLGLRLIYFSYDVKMKEKGDIPEGYSVSREKKERFSLILESASTNQTSMYLCASSSSGGAKNIQYFGAGTRLSVL.

The V gene is TRBV19, the J gene TRBJ1-1; no clear D. Germline-derived CDR1 and CDR2 are LNHDA and SQIVND (reference sequence). V was shortened by 6 bases and J by 1 base, with 12 bases between the two germline ends. The CDR3 has 14 amino acids. This CDR3 reads CASRWRAPNTEAFF. The CDR3 DNA is TGTGCCAGTAGATGGAGGGCCCCGAACACTGAAGCTTTCTTT.

This sequence joins TRBV6-1 and TRBJ1-2; the D gene is possibly TRBD1 (6 bases). With 5 bases removed from V and 2 bases from J, the gap between germline ends came to 12 bases. The CDR3 consists of 14 residues. CDR1 MNHNS and CDR2 SASEGT come from the germline V gene. CDR3 sequence: CASSFLGANYGYTF. The CDR3 nucleotides are TGTGCCAGCAGTTTTTTGGGGGCAAACTATGGCTACACCTTC.

The genes are TRBV7-9 and TRBJ1-4, with TRBD1 as a possible D gene (5 bases). V was cut by 3 bases and J by 7 bases, with 15 bases left in between. Germline CDR1 SEHNR, CDR2 FQNEAQ (reference sequence). This CDR3 is 15 amino acids long. DNA of the CDR3: TGTGCCAGCAGCTTCGGGGCGGGGACTGTTGAAAAACTGTTTTTT. This encodes CASSFGAGTVEKLFF.

The CDR3 sequence: CSASRGQGEQPQHF. The CDR3 DNA reads as TGCAGTGCTAGTAGGGGACAGGGTGAGCAGCCCCAGCATTTT. J is TRBJ1-5 and V is TRBV20-1, with 9 bases identical to TRBD1. The CDR3 spans 14 residues. The junction had 7 bases not matched to a gene; V was cut back by 3 bases and J by 7 bases. The V gene's germline CDR1 is DFQATT and CDR2 SNEGSKA (reference sequence).

The rearrangement links TRBV11-2 to TRBJ2-1; D is perhaps TRBD2 (6 bases). This CDR3 contains 17 residues. CDR1 is SGHAT and CDR2 is FQNNGV in the germline V gene. V was clipped by 4 bases and J by 0 bases, with 16 bases between them. The CDR3 nucleotides are TGTGCCAGCAGCTCCCCGGGCGCGGGGAGCTCCTACAATGAGCAGTTCTTC. This sequence encodes CASSSPGAGSSYNEQFF.

This chain uses TRBV2 with TRBJ1-2; 12 bases fit TRBD1. V lost 6 bases, J lost 4 bases, and 3 bases stayed unmatched. Germline CDR1 reads SNHLY; CDR2 reads FYNNEI. The CDR3 is 14 residues long. CDR3 nucleotide sequence: TGTGCCAGCAGAGGGACAGGGGGCGTCTATGGCTACACCTTC. It encodes CASRGTGGVYGYTF.

The chain links TRBV6-5 to TRBJ2-2; maybe TRBD2 (5 bases). The ends were cut back, 6 bases at V and 2 bases at J, with 13 bases in the middle. CDR1 and CDR2 from the germline V gene are MNHEY and SVGAGI. The CDR3 covers 15 residues. Written as DNA, the CDR3 is TGTGCCAGCAGGCCCGGGGTTCTTAACACCGGGGAGCTGTTTTTT. As protein: CASRPGVLNTGELFF.

This clone was observed a single time. The chain links TRBV5-1 to TRBJ2-5; 7 bases are shared with TRBD2. V trimming: 2 bases; J trimming: 4 bases; junction bases outside the gene matches: 11. Germline V gene data show CDR1 as SGHRS and CDR2 as YFSETQ. The CDR3 has 16 amino acids. CDR3 sequence reads: CASSLKTGRGGETQYF. CDR3 bases: TGCGCCAGCAGCTTAAAGACCGGGCGCGGGGGAGAGACCCAGTACTTC.

This clone is a singleton in its sample. This chain connects TRBV5-1 to TRBJ2-5, with a weak D call TRBD1 (6 bases). Germline V CDR1 and CDR2: SGHRS, YFSETQ. The CDR3 has 16 residues. Trimming removed 0 bases from V and 4 bases from J, with 16 bases in between. The CDR3 region has the DNA TGCGCCAGCAGCTTGGAGCAGGCTAGAGGGGGAGAGACCCAGTACTTC. As protein: CASSLEQARGGETQYF.

The chain links TRBV23-1 to TRBJ1-6; TRBD1 aligns across 7 bases. TRBV23-1 is labeled an ORF, and its function is uncertain. The CDR3 loop spans 18 amino acids. Trimming took 3 bases from V and 0 from J; bases not matched to a gene: 8. CDR3 sequence (DNA): TGCGCCAGCAGTCAGAGACAGGGTCCCAACTCCTATAATTCACCCCTCCACTTT. The encoded protein is CASSQRQGPNSYNSPLHF.

The V and J genes are TRBV5-1 and TRBJ2-7; 9 positions match TRBD1. Per germline, CDR1 SGHRS and CDR2 YFSETQ. The ends lost 5 bases at V and 0 bases at J; junction bases unmatched: 0. The CDR3 runs to 13 residues. The CDR3 loop is CASRDRGSYEQYF. The CDR3 nucleotides are TGCGCCAGCAGGGACAGGGGCTCCTACGAGCAGTACTTC.

This chain uses TRBV9 with TRBJ2-5; D uncertain. Germline V gene sequence: CDR1 SGDLS, CDR2 YYNGEE. This CDR3 spans 14 amino acids. The V end was cut by 0 bases, the J end by 1 base, with 7 bases between. The CDR3 DNA is TGTGCCAGCAGCGTAGGCGGCTCCCAAGAGACCCAGTACTTC. It codes for CASSVGGSQETQYF. The whole variable domain, filled in from reference TRBV9 and TRBJ2-5, reads DSGVTQTPKHLITATGQRVTLRCSPRSGDLSVYWYQQSLDQGLQFLIQYYNGEERAKGNILERFSAQQFPDLHSELNLSSLELGDSALYFCASSVGGSQETQYFGPGTRLLVL.

The rearrangement uses TRBV18 and TRBJ1-5, with 9 bases matching TRBD1. The CDR3 is 18 residues long. CDR1 is KGHSH and CDR2 is LQKENI in the germline V gene. V lost 1 base and J lost 5; bases outside the gene matches: 12. DNA of the CDR3: TGTGCCAGCTCACCACGTGGGGGACAGGGTAGTAAAGATCAGCCCCAGCATTTT. It codes for CASSPRGGQGSKDQPQHF.

The chain is built from TRBV6-4 and TRBJ2-1; 9 bases match TRBD2. The CDR3 length is 15 residues. V was clipped by 1 base and J by 7 bases; unmatched bases: 5. Germline V gene lookup returns CDR1 MRHNA and CDR2 SNTAGT. This CDR3 reads CASSDWRGGRNEQFF. CDR3 nucleotides: TGTGCCAGCAGTGACTGGCGGGGGGGCCGAAATGAGCAGTTCTTC.

The chain links TRBV2 to TRBJ2-7, with D unresolved. The CDR3 loop spans 12 amino acids. Germline CDR1 SNHLY, CDR2 FYNNEI. V shed 6 bases and J shed 6 bases, with 12 bases lying between them. In DNA, the CDR3 is TGTGCCAGCAGATCCGATACACCCGAGCAGTACTTC. Its translation: CASRSDTPEQYF.

J is TRBJ2-7 and V is TRBV28, with 9 bases matching TRBD1. V gave up 6 bases and J gave up 6 bases; unmatched junction bases: 12. This CDR3 comprises 15 residues. CDR1 is MDHEN and CDR2 is SYDVKM in the germline V gene. CDR3 sequence: CASSQPGQGRSEQYF. In DNA form, the CDR3 reads TGTGCCAGCAGCCAACCTGGACAGGGGCGCAGCGAGCAGTACTTC.

The chain couples TRBV5-6 to TRBJ1-6, with 8 bases fitting TRBD1. The CDR3 spans 15 residues. Per the germline V gene, CDR1 is SGHDT and CDR2 is YYEEEE. V lost 4 bases, J lost 9 bases, and 9 bases stayed unmatched. CDR3 DNA: TGTGCCAGCAGCCCCTTCGGACAGGGAATTTCACCCCTCCACTTT. Protein sequence: CASSPFGQGISPLHF.

CDR3 nucleotide sequence: TGTGCCAGCGGGGACAGGGCGGTACAAGAGACCCAGTACTTC. This gives the protein CASGDRAVQETQYF. This chain links TRBV7-8 with TRBJ2-5; the match to TRBD1 covers 9 bases. CDR1 is SGHVS and CDR2 is FQNEAQ in the germline V gene. V dropped 8 bases and J dropped 2; count of bases not matched to a gene: 6. CDR3 length: 14 residues. Based on the CDR3 plus reference TRBV7-8 and TRBJ2-5, the full variable domain is GAGVSQSPRYKVAKRGQDVALRCDPISGHVSLFWYQQALGQGPEFLTYFQNEAQLDKSGLPSDRFFAERPEGSVSTLKIQRTQQEDSAVYLCASGDRAVQETQYFGPGTRLLVL.